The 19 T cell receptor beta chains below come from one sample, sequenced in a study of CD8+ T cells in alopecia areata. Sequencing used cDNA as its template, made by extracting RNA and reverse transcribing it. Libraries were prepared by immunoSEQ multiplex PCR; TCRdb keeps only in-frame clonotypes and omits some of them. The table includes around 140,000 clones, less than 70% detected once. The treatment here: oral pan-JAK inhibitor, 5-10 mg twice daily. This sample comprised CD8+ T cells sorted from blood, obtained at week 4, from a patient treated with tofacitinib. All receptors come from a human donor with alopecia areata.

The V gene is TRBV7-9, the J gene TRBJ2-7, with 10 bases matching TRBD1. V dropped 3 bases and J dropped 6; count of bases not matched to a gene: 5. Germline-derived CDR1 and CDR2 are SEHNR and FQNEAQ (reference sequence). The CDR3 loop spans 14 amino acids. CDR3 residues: CASSFRDRGFEQYF. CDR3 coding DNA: TGTGCCAGCAGCTTTAGGGACAGGGGCTTCGAGCAGTACTTC.

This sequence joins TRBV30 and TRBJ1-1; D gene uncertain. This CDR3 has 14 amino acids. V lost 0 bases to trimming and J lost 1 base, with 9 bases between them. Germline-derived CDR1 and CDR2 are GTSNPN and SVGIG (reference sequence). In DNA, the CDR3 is TGTGCCTGGAGTGTACGGCTACCGAACACTGAAGCTTTCTTT. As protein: CAWSVRLPNTEAFF. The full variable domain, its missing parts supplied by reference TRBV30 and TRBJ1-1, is SQTIHQWPATLVQPVGSPLSLECTVEGTSNPNLYWYRQAAGRGLQLLFYSVGIGQISSEVPQNLSASRPQDRQFILSSKKLLLSDSGFYLCAWSVRLPNTEAFFGQGTRLTVV.

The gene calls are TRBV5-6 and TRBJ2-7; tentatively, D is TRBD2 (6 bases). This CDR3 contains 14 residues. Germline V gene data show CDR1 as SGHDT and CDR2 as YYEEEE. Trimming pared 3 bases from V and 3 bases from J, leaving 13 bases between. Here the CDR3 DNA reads TGTGCCAGCAGCTATAGCGGCAGCCTCTACGAGCAGTACTTC. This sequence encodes CASSYSGSLYEQYF. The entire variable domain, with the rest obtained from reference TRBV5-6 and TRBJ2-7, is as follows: DAGVTQSPTHLIKTRGQQVTLRCSPKSGHDTVSWYQQALGQGPQFIFQYYEEEERQRGNFPDRFSGHQFPNYSSELNVNALLLGDSALYLCASSYSGSLYEQYFGPGTRLTVT.

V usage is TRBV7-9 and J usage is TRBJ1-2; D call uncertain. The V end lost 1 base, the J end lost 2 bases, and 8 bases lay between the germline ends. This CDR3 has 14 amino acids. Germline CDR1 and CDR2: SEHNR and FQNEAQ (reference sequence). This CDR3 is CASSLGSGNYGYTF. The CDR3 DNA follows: TGTGCCAGCAGCTTAGGGTCTGGGAACTATGGCTACACCTTC.

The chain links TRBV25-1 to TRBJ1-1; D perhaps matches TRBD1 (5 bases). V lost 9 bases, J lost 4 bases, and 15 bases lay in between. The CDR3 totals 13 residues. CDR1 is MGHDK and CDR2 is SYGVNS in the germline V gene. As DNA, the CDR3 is TGTGCCAGTAGAGTGGGCGGGGGCACTGAAGCTTTCTTT. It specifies CASRVGGGTEAFF.

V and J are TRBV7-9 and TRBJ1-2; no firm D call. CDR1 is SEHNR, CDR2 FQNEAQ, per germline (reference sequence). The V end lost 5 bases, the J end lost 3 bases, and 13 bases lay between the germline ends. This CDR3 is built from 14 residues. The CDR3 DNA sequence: TGTGCCAGCAGCCCCACCGGAGGAGACTATGGCTACACCTTC. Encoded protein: CASSPTGGDYGYTF.

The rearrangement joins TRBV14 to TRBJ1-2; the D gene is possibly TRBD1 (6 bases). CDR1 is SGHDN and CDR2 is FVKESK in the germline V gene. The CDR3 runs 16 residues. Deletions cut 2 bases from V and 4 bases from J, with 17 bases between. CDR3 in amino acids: CASSQRGRGWVYGYTF. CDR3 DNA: TGTGCCAGCAGCCAACGGGGCAGGGGCTGGGTCTATGGCTACACCTTC.

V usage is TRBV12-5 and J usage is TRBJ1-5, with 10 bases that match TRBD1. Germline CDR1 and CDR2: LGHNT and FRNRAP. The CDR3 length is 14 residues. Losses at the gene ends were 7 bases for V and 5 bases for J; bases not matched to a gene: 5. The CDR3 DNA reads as TGTGCTAGTGTCGAGGACAGGGGGGATCAGCCCCAGCATTTT. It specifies CASVEDRGDQPQHF.

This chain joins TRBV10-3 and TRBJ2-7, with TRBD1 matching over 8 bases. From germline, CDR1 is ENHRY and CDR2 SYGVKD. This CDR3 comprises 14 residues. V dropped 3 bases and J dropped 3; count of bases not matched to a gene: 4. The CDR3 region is CAISDSGQGYEQYF. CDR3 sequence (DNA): TGTGCCATCAGTGATAGTGGACAGGGCTACGAGCAGTACTTC.

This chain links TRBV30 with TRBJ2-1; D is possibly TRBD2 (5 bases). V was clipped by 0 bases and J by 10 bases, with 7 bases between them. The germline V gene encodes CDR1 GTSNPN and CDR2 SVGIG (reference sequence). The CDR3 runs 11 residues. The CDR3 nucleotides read TGTGCCTGGAGTGTCGGGGTGGAGCAGTTCTTC. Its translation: CAWSVGVEQFF.

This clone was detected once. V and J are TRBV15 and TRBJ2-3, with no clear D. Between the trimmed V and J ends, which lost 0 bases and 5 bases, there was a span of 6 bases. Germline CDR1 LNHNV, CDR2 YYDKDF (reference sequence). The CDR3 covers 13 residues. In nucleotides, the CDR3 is TGTGCCACCAGCAGAGATTTGGAAGATACGCAGTATTTT. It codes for CATSRDLEDTQYF. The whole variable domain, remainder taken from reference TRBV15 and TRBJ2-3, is DAMVIQNPRYQVTQFGKPVTLSCSQTLNHNVMYWYQQKSSQAPKLLFHYYDKDFNNEADTPDNFQSRRPNTSFCFLDIRSPGLGDTAMYLCATSRDLEDTQYFGPGTRLTVL.

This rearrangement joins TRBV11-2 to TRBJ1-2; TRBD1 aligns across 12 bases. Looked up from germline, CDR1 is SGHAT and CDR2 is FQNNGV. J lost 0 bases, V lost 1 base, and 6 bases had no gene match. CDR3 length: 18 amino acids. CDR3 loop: CASSLAGTGGNTNYGYTF. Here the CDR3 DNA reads TGTGCCAGCAGCTTAGCCGGGACAGGGGGCAATACTAACTATGGCTACACCTTC.

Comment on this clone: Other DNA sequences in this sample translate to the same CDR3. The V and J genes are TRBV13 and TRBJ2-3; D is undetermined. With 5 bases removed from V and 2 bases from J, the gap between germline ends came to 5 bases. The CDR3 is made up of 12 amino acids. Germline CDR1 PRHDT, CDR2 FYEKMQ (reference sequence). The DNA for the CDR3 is TGTGCCAGCAGCACTTACACAGATACGCAGTATTTT. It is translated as CASSTYTDTQYF.

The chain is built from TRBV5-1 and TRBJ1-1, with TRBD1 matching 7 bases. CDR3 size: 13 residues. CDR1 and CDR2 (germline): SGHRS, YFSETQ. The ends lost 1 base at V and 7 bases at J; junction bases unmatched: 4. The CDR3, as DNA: TGCGCCAGCAGCTTGCAGGGGGGCGGTGAAGCTTTCTTT. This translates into CASSLQGGGEAFF.

The CDR3 DNA is TGCGCCAGCAGCCCCATAAGGATAAGCTATGGCTACACCTTC. This codes for CASSPIRISYGYTF. The J gene is TRBJ1-2, the V gene TRBV4-1; D not resolved. Germline V CDR1 and CDR2: MGHRA, YSYEKL. V was cut by 4 bases and J by 4 bases, with 13 bases left in between. The CDR3 extends over 14 amino acids.

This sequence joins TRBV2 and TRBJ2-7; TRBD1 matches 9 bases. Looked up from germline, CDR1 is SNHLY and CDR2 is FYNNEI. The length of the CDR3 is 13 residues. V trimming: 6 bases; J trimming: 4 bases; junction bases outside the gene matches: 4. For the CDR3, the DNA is TGTGCCAGCAGGGCCGGGACAGGGTACGAGCAGTACTTC. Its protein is CASRAGTGYEQYF.

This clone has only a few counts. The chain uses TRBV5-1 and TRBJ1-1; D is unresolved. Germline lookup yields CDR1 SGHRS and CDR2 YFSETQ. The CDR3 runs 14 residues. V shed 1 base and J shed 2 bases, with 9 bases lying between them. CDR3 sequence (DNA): TGCGCCAGCAGCTTGACAGTAACAAACACTGAAGCTTTCTTT. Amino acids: CASSLTVTNTEAFF.

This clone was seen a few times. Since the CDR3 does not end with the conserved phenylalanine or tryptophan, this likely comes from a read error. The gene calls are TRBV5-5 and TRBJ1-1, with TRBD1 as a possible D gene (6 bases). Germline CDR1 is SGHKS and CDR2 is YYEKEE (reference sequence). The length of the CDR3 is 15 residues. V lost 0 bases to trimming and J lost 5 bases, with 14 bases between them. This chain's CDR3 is CASSLVGEGVTEAFL. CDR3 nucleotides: TGTGCCAGCAGCTTGGTAGGGGAGGGGGTGACTGAAGCTTTCTTG.

DNA for the CDR3: TGCGCCAGCAACCAAGAGGGGACAGGAGGGATCTATGGCTACACCTTC. This translates into CASNQEGTGGIYGYTF. The chain has TRBV5-1 and TRBJ1-2, with 8 nucleotides matching TRBD1. Germline V gene sequence: CDR1 SGHRS, CDR2 YFSETQ. V trimming: 6 bases; J trimming: 4 bases; junction bases outside the gene matches: 14. The CDR3 loop spans 16 amino acids.